This T cell receptor beta chain emerged from a study of blood T cell repertoires in COVID-19. Sequencing was performed with immunoSEQ multiplex PCR; in TCRdb, only in-frame clones are kept and a portion is missing. The data contain over 600,000 clones, about 90% of them singletons. The CDR3 runs to 18 residues. V dropped 5 bases and J dropped 0; count of bases not matched to a gene: 14. CDR1 is KGHDR and CDR2 is SFDVKD in the germline V gene. V is TRBV24-1 and J is TRBJ1-1; TRBD1 aligns across 7 bases. The origin of this receptor is a woman younger than 35 with acute or convalescent COVID-19. Sequences were obtained from peripheral blood. The CDR3 here is CATSVKPGQFLMNTEAFF. The CDR3 coding sequence is TGTGCCACCAGTGTAAAACCGGGACAGTTTCTCATGAACACTGAAGCTTTCTTT.